This entry describes one TCR beta chain. This clone has only a few counts. Its antigen is unknown. Base qualities are missing; no much larger clone stands one base away. The CDR3 goes from the cysteine to the phenylalanine over 17 residues. Only the CDR3 region is kept as DNA, spanning 51 bases read in frame from base 1. CDR1 and CDR2 are read off the germline V gene (reference sequence) as SGHNT and YYREEE. V and J are trimmed by 2 bases and 1 base, and the gene matches miss 6 bases of the junction. These data belong to a study of sequential checkpoint blockade in melanoma (dated by TCRdb to between 2019 and 2020). About the investigation overall: In a 1:1 randomization, patients received either first-line nivolumab then ipilimumab (arm A) or ipilimumab then nivolumab (arm B). Maintenance nivolumab was given following each of the two trial sequences.

TCRbeta CDR3 regions were immunosequenced from genomic DNA with the immunoSEQ Assay. Before high-throughput sequencing, genomic DNA was amplified using bias-controlled multiplex PCR. As for the authors' bioinformatics: To quantify the absolute abundance of each unique TCRbeta CDR3 region, the sequences were collapsed and filtered. Clonality, defined as 1 minus Pielou's evenness, was calculated using only productive rearrangements. Clones with significantly greater frequencies in on-treatment versus baseline samples were identified using a previously published method. In its TCRdb copy, this immuneACCESS table keeps in-frame sequences only and misses some clones. Where compared with another copy, unresolved V genes explain less than half of these, and the others have no known cause. V and J calls and clone size are those listed in that table; D and trimming were worked out from the DNA. Across this sample there are 9,500 to 15,000 clones, with under 90% seen only once. Approximately 7.3% of the sample lies in the top ten.

Taken with the paper, the label for treatment or condition translates to: randomized to nivolumab then ipilimumab (arm A) or the reverse (arm B). None of the trial patients had been given prior DNA-damaging chemotherapy. Thawed PBMCs were sorted on a FACS Aria II flow cytometer to isolate live CD3+CD8+ cells negative for CD19 and CD56. CheckMate 064, a randomized, open-label phase II trial of sequential checkpoint blockade, was the source of the samples, all of which came from patients with melanoma. Leukapheresis was used to collect peripheral blood mononuclear cells, which were then purified with Ficoll-Paque and frozen in human serum with about 10% DMSO. Immediately after sorting, the purity of sorted blood CD3+CD8+ cells was verified to be >95%, after which DNA was extracted. Study-level results and caveats: The response-prediction model combining TCR metrics and mutation burden needs validation in larger, independent patient cohorts.

This chain joins TRBV5-4 to TRBJ1-6, with 7 middle bases fitting TRBD1. The material was CD8+ T cells sorted from blood (inferred from file names), obtained from a patient given nivolumab and ipilimumab in sequence. The receptor was derived from a human donor with melanoma. The CDR3 loop reads CASSFDTGDSYNSPLHF. The DNA is as follows: TGTGCCAGCAGCTTTGATACAGGGGATTCCTATAATTCACCCCTCCACTTT.